This T cell receptor beta chain comes out of a study of blood T cell repertoires in COVID-19. Study as a whole: Spain, Italy and the United States supplied samples that represented acute and convalescent COVID-19. The cDNA or gDNA used as material had been derived from T cells, B-cell-depleted T cells, or PBMCs.

Sequenced by immunoSEQ multiplex PCR; TCRdb stores in-frame clones only, minus some. The sample lists about 300,000 clones; approximately 90% were seen once. The V segment lost 0 bases and the J segment 10 bases; nucleotides outside the gene matches: 7. This CDR3 comprises 16 residues. Germline CDR1 is MGHRA and CDR2 is YSYEKL. Across fewer than 25 US areas, participants ranged in age from roughly 18 to 95 years. This TCR derives from a young woman who had recovered from COVID-19. Material: PBMCs or T cells enriched from blood (not recorded which). This chain links TRBV4-1 with TRBJ1-6; 9 nucleotides match TRBD1. This CDR3 is CASSQEGQGTQSPLHF. CDR3 coding DNA: TGCGCCAGCAGCCAAGAGGGACAGGGAACGCAGTCACCCCTCCACTTT.